Listed here are 26 T cell receptor beta chains from one sample, sequenced in a study of T cell responses to AZD1222 COVID-19 vaccine. Data came from immunoSEQ multiplex PCR; TCRdb stores just in-frame clones and leaves some out. This sample has some 120,000 clones, with roughly 88% found just once. This specimen was peripheral blood, taken on day 0 of AZD1222 vaccination. The receptors derive from an adult in good health.

The chain carries TRBV3-1 (or the pseudogene TRBV3-2) and TRBJ2-1; 15 nucleotides line up with TRBD2. This CDR3 has 19 residues. The V segment lost 4 bases and the J segment 0 bases; nucleotides outside the gene matches: 7. Germline V gives CDR1 LGHDT, CDR2 YNNKEL (reference sequence). CDR3 in amino acids: CASSLPGTSGRYSYNEQFF. CDR3 DNA: TGTGCCAGCAGCCTCCCCGGGACTAGCGGGAGGTACTCCTACAATGAGCAGTTCTTC.

The chain combines TRBV2 with TRBJ2-7; possibly TRBD1 for D (6 bases). The CDR3 contains 16 residues. Trimming stripped 2 bases from V and 2 bases from J, with 16 bases between. The germline V gene has CDR1 SNHLY and CDR2 FYNNEI. CDR3: CASSEMGTIPTYEQYF. The DNA for the CDR3 is TGTGCCAGCAGTGAAATGGGGACAATACCTACCTACGAGCAGTACTTC.

This chain links TRBV5-1 with TRBJ1-6; D remains unclear. This CDR3 has 16 residues. V was clipped by 2 bases and J by 0 bases, with 9 bases between them. Germline V CDR1 and CDR2: SGHRS, YFSETQ. CDR3 sequence: CASSFGASSYNSPLHF. Here the CDR3 DNA reads TGCGCCAGCAGCTTTGGAGCTAGCTCCTATAATTCACCCCTCCACTTT. The entire variable domain, with the rest obtained from reference TRBV5-1 and TRBJ1-6, is as follows: KAGVTQTPRYLIKTRGQQVTLSCSPISGHRSVSWYQQTPGQGLQFLFEYFSETQRNKGNFPGRFSGRQFSNSRSEMNVSTLELGDSALYLCASSFGASSYNSPLHFGNGTRLTVT.

V gene TRBV10-1 combines with J gene TRBJ1-5, with D possibly being TRBD1 (5 bases). CDR1 WNHNN and CDR2 SYGVQD come from the germline V gene (reference sequence). This CDR3 comprises 13 residues. V gave up 2 bases and J gave up 4 bases, with 6 bases separating them. Here the CDR3 DNA reads TGCGCCAGCAGTGAGCAGGGAAATCAGCCCCAGCATTTT. It codes for CASSEQGNQPQHF.

The chain combines TRBV9 with TRBJ2-3, with D possibly called TRBD1 or TRBD2 (5 bases each). Looked up from germline, CDR1 is SGDLS and CDR2 is YYNGEE. The V gene lost 5 bases and the J gene lost 4 bases, with 23 bases spanning the gap. The CDR3 runs to 17 residues. CDR3 nucleotides: TGTGCCAGCAGTTCACCCGGGGCTGGAGTTGGCGCAGATACGCAGTATTTT. It specifies CASSSPGAGVGADTQYF.

This clone was seen a handful of times. This rearrangement joins TRBV3-1 (or the pseudogene TRBV3-2) to TRBJ1-5; 7 bases map to TRBD1. The CDR3 is made up of 14 amino acids. Per germline, CDR1 LGHDT and CDR2 YNNKEL (reference sequence). Losses at the gene ends were 8 bases for V and 4 bases for J; bases not matched to a gene: 8. The CDR3 DNA reads TGTGCCAGCGCATCAGGGGGACTAAATCAGCCCCAGCATTTT. It is translated as CASASGGLNQPQHF.

There are a few counts of this clone. This sequence joins TRBV2 and TRBJ1-4; 9 bases match TRBD1. Germline V gene sequence: CDR1 SNHLY, CDR2 FYNNEI. J gave up 8 bases and V 6 bases, and 7 bases lay outside the gene matches. This CDR3 is 14 amino acids long. The CDR3 coding sequence is TGTGCCAGCAGGGGTGGACAGGGGCCGGAAAAACTGTTTTTT. Its protein is CASRGGQGPEKLFF.

The CDR3 spells CAIRIGQGLQETQYF. CDR3 DNA sequence: TGTGCCATCAGGATCGGACAGGGACTTCAAGAGACCCAGTACTTC. V and J are TRBV10-3 and TRBJ2-5, with 8 positions matching TRBD1. Germline trimming cut 6 bases from V and 2 bases from J; bases unmatched to any gene: 8. This CDR3 region has 15 residues. CDR1 is ENHRY and CDR2 is SYGVKD in the germline V gene.

The chain employs TRBV3-1 (or the pseudogene TRBV3-2) and TRBJ2-7; 12 bases agree with TRBD1. J gave up 7 bases and V 6 bases, and 4 bases lay outside the gene matches. The germline V gene encodes CDR1 LGHDT and CDR2 YNNKEL (reference sequence). The CDR3 loop spans 13 amino acids. The CDR3 DNA follows: TGTGCCAGCAGTCGGGACAGGGGGCGTGAGCAGTACTTC. This codes for CASSRDRGREQYF.

The chain uses TRBV11-2 and TRBJ2-7; 9 positions agree with TRBD1. V gave up 2 bases and J gave up 1 base; unmatched junction bases: 9. This CDR3 is 17 amino acids long. Germline CDR1 is SGHAT and CDR2 is FQNNGV. CDR3 region: CASSLSSQGAGSYEQYF. CDR3 nucleotides: TGTGCCAGCAGCTTATCATCACAGGGGGCAGGGTCCTACGAGCAGTACTTC.

V is TRBV19 and J is TRBJ1-3; D perhaps matches TRBD1 (6 bases). Trimming pared 5 bases from V and 2 bases from J, leaving 13 bases between. Per germline, CDR1 LNHDA and CDR2 SQIVND (reference sequence). This CDR3 region has 15 residues. The CDR3 is CASSGQRGAGNTIYF. The CDR3 bases are TGTGCCAGTAGTGGACAGCGCGGGGCTGGAAACACCATATATTTT.

The rearrangement links TRBV3-1 (or the pseudogene TRBV3-2) to TRBJ2-7; 7 nucleotides line up with TRBD1. This CDR3 has 15 amino acids. The ends lost 2 bases at V and 7 bases at J; junction bases unmatched: 11. The germline V gene has CDR1 LGHDT and CDR2 YNNKEL (reference sequence). The CDR3 region is CASSQLSQGYREQYF. The CDR3 DNA reads TGTGCCAGCAGCCAATTGTCACAGGGGTATCGGGAGCAGTACTTC.

The chain uses TRBV5-1 and TRBJ2-1; D call uncertain. The CDR3 loop spans 16 amino acids. Germline values: CDR1 SGHRS, CDR2 YFSETQ. Trimming left V 2 bases short and J 0 bases short, with 12 bases between. In DNA, the CDR3 is TGCGCCAGCAGCTTCGCGGCTCCCAGCTCCTACAATGAGCAGTTCTTC. This translates into CASSFAAPSSYNEQFF.

Here the CDR3 reads CASSHQDRPTIYF. The CDR3, as DNA: TGTGCCAGCAGCCACCAGGACAGGCCTACCATATATTTT. The rearrangement joins TRBV3-1 (or the pseudogene TRBV3-2) to TRBJ1-3; 7 bases match TRBD1. V shed 3 bases, J shed 10 bases, and the junction held 6 bases outside the gene matches. Germline CDR1 is LGHDT and CDR2 is YNNKEL (reference sequence). This CDR3 spans 13 amino acids.

The chain links TRBV12-3 or TRBV12-4 to TRBJ1-4; weak D call: TRBD1 (5 bases). The CDR3 runs 12 residues. Between the trimmed V and J ends, which lost 4 bases and 8 bases, there was a span of 8 bases. Here the CDR3 reads CASSWGGEKLFF. DNA for the CDR3: TGTGCCAGCAGTTGGGGGGGGGAAAAACTGTTTTTT.

This clone was recorded only once. The chain combines TRBV7-7 with TRBJ2-1, with 12 bases identical to TRBD2. CDR1 and CDR2 from the germline V gene are SSHAT and FNYEAQ (reference sequence). The CDR3 runs 14 residues. Losses at the gene ends were 5 bases for V and 8 bases for J; bases not matched to a gene: 4. Here the CDR3 reads CASSPSSGRDEQFF. The CDR3 nucleotides read TGTGCCAGCAGCCCCTCTAGCGGGAGGGATGAGCAGTTCTTC. Based on the CDR3 plus reference TRBV7-7 and TRBJ2-1, the full variable domain is GAGVSQSPRYKVTKRGQDVTLRCDPISSHATLYWYQQALGQGPEFLTYFNYEAQPDKSGLPSDRFSAERPEGSISTLTIQRTEQRDSAMYRCASSPSSGRDEQFFGPGTRLTVL.

This clone was detected only a few times. The chain links TRBV10-3 to TRBJ1-1; D is possibly TRBD1 (5 bases). The CDR3 has 17 amino acids. The V end was cut by 0 bases, the J end by 0 bases, with 14 bases between. The germline V gene has CDR1 ENHRY and CDR2 SYGVKD. CDR3 in DNA: TGTGCCATCAGTGAGTCGAAGAGGGGAGGGCTGAACACTGAAGCTTTCTTT. It encodes CAISESKRGGLNTEAFF.

The V call is TRBV5-1, the J call TRBJ1-2; a weak D match, TRBD1 (6 bases). CDR3 size: 14 residues. In germline, CDR1 is SGHRS, CDR2 YFSETQ. V was cut by 4 bases and J by 4 bases, with 14 bases left in between. CDR3 nucleotide sequence: TGCGCCAGCAGCCTAAGGTCAGGGGTCTATGGCTACACCTTC. Its translation is CASSLRSGVYGYTF. The entire variable domain, with the rest obtained from reference TRBV5-1 and TRBJ1-2, is as follows: KAGVTQTPRYLIKTRGQQVTLSCSPISGHRSVSWYQQTPGQGLQFLFEYFSETQRNKGNFPGRFSGRQFSNSRSEMNVSTLELGDSALYLCASSLRSGVYGYTFGSGTRLTVV.

The chain is built from TRBV4-1 and TRBJ2-1; D ambiguous. Trimming stripped 0 bases from V and 9 bases from J, with 12 bases between. In germline, CDR1 is MGHRA, CDR2 YSYEKL. This CDR3 is 14 amino acids long. CDR3 sequence reads: CASSQDRPPGEQFF. DNA for the CDR3: TGCGCCAGCAGCCAAGATCGACCCCCAGGTGAGCAGTTCTTC.

This clone turned up a few times. The chain employs TRBV27 and TRBJ1-6; no clear D gene. Germline-derived CDR1 and CDR2 are MNHEY and SMNVEV (reference sequence). This CDR3 comprises 14 residues. The ends were cut back, 4 bases at V and 6 bases at J, with 10 bases in the middle. CDR3 sequence reads: CASSYTGLNSPLHF. Here the CDR3 DNA reads TGTGCCAGCAGTTACACCGGGCTTAATTCACCCCTCCACTTT.

The V and J genes are TRBV27 and TRBJ2-7; 11 positions match TRBD2. Losses at the gene ends were 5 bases for V and 4 bases for J; bases not matched to a gene: 7. CDR3 length: 15 residues. Germline CDR1 MNHEY, CDR2 SMNVEV (reference sequence). This CDR3 reads CASSPRTSGQYEQYF. CDR3 nucleotide sequence: TGTGCCAGCAGTCCGCGGACTAGCGGGCAATACGAGCAGTACTTC.

The chain employs TRBV29-1 and TRBJ2-5; TRBD2 matches at 8 bases. Germline V CDR1 and CDR2: SQVTM, ANQGSEA. The CDR3 is made up of 15 amino acids. J gave up 5 bases and V 0 bases, and 8 bases lay outside the gene matches. This CDR3 reads CSVEERLAGWETQYF. The CDR3 region has the DNA TGCAGCGTTGAAGAGAGGCTAGCGGGCTGGGAGACCCAGTACTTC.

The CDR3 spells CASSPDRTGEQFF. CDR3 DNA sequence: TGTGCCAGCAGCCCAGACCGGACCGGGGAGCAGTTCTTC. The chain carries TRBV21-1 and TRBJ2-1. TRBV21-1 is a pseudogene segment. There are 13 residues in the CDR3.

This chain joins TRBV6-5 and TRBJ2-2, with TRBD1 matching 7 bases. The CDR3 spans 14 residues. Germline CDR1 and CDR2: MNHEY and SVGAGI. V gave up 10 bases and J gave up 2 bases; unmatched junction bases: 7. The CDR3 nucleotides are TGTGCCACCCGGGACAGTAGCAACACCGGGGAGCTGTTTTTT. Translating gives CATRDSSNTGELFF.

The count of this clone is one. The rearrangement joins TRBV19 to TRBJ1-4, with D perhaps matching TRBD1 (5 bases). Per the germline V gene, CDR1 is LNHDA and CDR2 is SQIVND (reference sequence). Trimming removed 5 bases from V and 7 bases from J, with 20 bases in between. This CDR3 contains 16 residues. This chain's CDR3 is CASSPNTGTMSEKLFF. The CDR3 nucleotides read TGTGCCAGTAGTCCAAACACCGGGACGATGAGTGAAAAACTGTTTTTT. Supplemented by reference TRBV19 and TRBJ1-4, the full variable domain reads DGGITQSPKYLFRKEGQNVTLSCEQNLNHDAMYWYRQDPGQGLRLIYYSQIVNDFQKGDIAEGYSVSREKKESFPLTVTSAQKNPTAFYLCASSPNTGTMSEKLFFGSGTQLSVL.

The chain has TRBV7-8 and TRBJ1-1; TRBD1 might be the D (5 bases). CDR1 SGHVS and CDR2 FQNEAQ come from the germline V gene. V was trimmed by 0 bases and J by 1 base, leaving 12 bases between them. CDR3 length equals 16 residues. DNA for the CDR3: TGTGCCAGCAGCTTAGCGGGGGGAGTGTGGAACACTGAAGCTTTCTTT. Encoded protein: CASSLAGGVWNTEAFF. The whole variable domain, remainder taken from reference TRBV7-8 and TRBJ1-1, is GAGVSQSPRYKVAKRGQDVALRCDPISGHVSLFWYQQALGQGPEFLTYFQNEAQLDKSGLPSDRFFAERPEGSVSTLKIQRTQQEDSAVYLCASSLAGGVWNTEAFFGQGTRLTVV.